Below are 28 T cell receptor beta chains sequenced from a single sample in a study of T cell responses to AZD1222 COVID-19 vaccine. Clones were sequenced by immunoSEQ multiplex PCR, and TCRdb holds only the in-frame ones, with some missing. The data contain under 200,000 clones, roughly 92% of them singletons. Source: peripheral blood, taken 28 days after the second dose of the MenACWY control vaccine. All receptors derive from an adult who received the MenACWY meningococcal vaccine as a control.

V and J are TRBV27 and TRBJ2-1, with D unresolved. From germline, CDR1 is MNHEY and CDR2 SMNVEV (reference sequence). Deletions cut 2 bases from V and 9 bases from J, with 8 bases between. The CDR3 totals 12 residues. The CDR3 is CASSLLPPEQFF. DNA of the CDR3: TGTGCCAGCAGTTTACTTCCGCCTGAGCAGTTCTTC.

The chain carries TRBV7-2 and TRBJ1-1; D call uncertain. Germline V gene data show CDR1 as SGHTA and CDR2 as FQGNSA. The V gene lost 3 bases and the J gene lost 7 bases, with 15 bases spanning the gap. The CDR3 is 14 amino acids. The CDR3 DNA sequence: TGTGCCAGCAGCTTTATCTCCGGACCCAATGAAGCTTTCTTT. It codes for CASSFISGPNEAFF.

This chain links TRBV7-2 with TRBJ2-7; 10 bases are a match to TRBD2. The CDR3 covers 17 residues. Per the germline V gene, CDR1 is SGHTA and CDR2 is FQGNSA. Unmatched junction bases numbered 10, after V lost 5 bases and J lost 0 bases. CDR3 in DNA: TGTGCCAGCAGCCAACAACTAGCGGGACTGAGCTCCTACGAGCAGTACTTC. The encoded protein is CASSQQLAGLSSYEQYF. The whole variable domain, filled in from reference TRBV7-2 and TRBJ2-7, reads GAGVSQSPSNKVTEKGKDVELRCDPISGHTALYWYRQSLGQGLEFLIYFQGNSAPDKSGLPSDRFSAERTGGSVSTLTIQRTQQEDSAVYLCASSQQLAGLSSYEQYFGPGTRLTVT.

This sequence joins TRBV19 and TRBJ1-2; 9 nucleotides match TRBD1. Germline CDR1 reads LNHDA; CDR2 reads SQIVND (reference sequence). The CDR3 spans 14 residues. V lost 7 bases, J lost 3 bases, and 6 bases stayed unmatched. DNA for the CDR3: TGTGCCAGTACCCAGGACAGGGGTCACTATGGCTACACCTTC. This gives the protein CASTQDRGHYGYTF. The complete variable domain, with remaining parts taken from reference TRBV19 and TRBJ1-2, reads DGGITQSPKYLFRKEGQNVTLSCEQNLNHDAMYWYRQDPGQGLRLIYYSQIVNDFQKGDIAEGYSVSREKKESFPLTVTSAQKNPTAFYLCASTQDRGHYGYTFGSGTRLTVV.

The J gene is TRBJ2-1, the V gene TRBV5-5; a possible D gene is TRBD2 (5 bases). Germline V gene data show CDR1 as SGHKS and CDR2 as YYEKEE (reference sequence). Deletions cut 0 bases from V and 10 bases from J, with 8 bases between. This CDR3 region has 12 residues. This chain's CDR3 is CASSLVEREQFF. In nucleotides, the CDR3 is TGTGCCAGCAGCTTGGTTGAGCGGGAGCAGTTCTTC.

The chain is built from TRBV6-2 or TRBV6-3 and TRBJ2-7; D gene unclear. Germline V gene sequence: CDR1 MNHEY, CDR2 SVGEGT. This CDR3 comprises 15 residues. With 0 bases removed from V and 3 bases from J, the gap between germline ends came to 12 bases. CDR3 loop: CASSYSNDFRYEQYF. The CDR3 nucleotides are TGTGCCAGCAGTTACTCGAACGATTTCCGCTACGAGCAGTACTTC.

This chain uses TRBV7-9 with TRBJ2-3; D gene uncertain. Between the trimmed V and J ends, which lost 11 bases and 3 bases, there was a span of 15 bases. Germline values: CDR1 SEHNR, CDR2 FQNEAQ (reference sequence). CDR3 length: 13 amino acids. The chain's CDR3 is CAQEGIVTDTQYF. The CDR3 DNA reads TGTGCCCAGGAAGGGATAGTAACAGATACGCAGTATTTT.

V gene TRBV7-6 combines with J gene TRBJ2-5; 10 nucleotides line up with TRBD2. V dropped 2 bases and J dropped 0; count of bases not matched to a gene: 3. The CDR3 consists of 16 residues. The germline V gene encodes CDR1 SGHVS and CDR2 FNYEAQ. CDR3 loop: CASSLTLAGDQETQYF. Here the CDR3 DNA reads TGTGCCAGCAGCTTAACCCTAGCGGGGGACCAAGAGACCCAGTACTTC.

J is TRBJ1-2 and V is TRBV9; D might be TRBD1 (6 bases). The V end lost 7 bases, the J end lost 6 bases, and 13 bases lay between the germline ends. CDR3 length: 12 residues. CDR1 is SGDLS and CDR2 is YYNGEE in the germline V gene. This CDR3 is CASSRGANGYTF. The CDR3 nucleotides read TGTGCCAGCTCCCGGGGGGCAAATGGCTACACCTTC.

This clone appeared a few times. This chain links TRBV3-1 (or the pseudogene TRBV3-2) with TRBJ2-7; D call uncertain. Deletions cut 1 base from V and 1 base from J, with 8 bases between. This CDR3 is 14 amino acids long. Germline lookup yields CDR1 LGHDT and CDR2 YNNKEL (reference sequence). CDR3 in DNA: TGTGCCAGCAGCCAAGGGCTGGGGTCCTACGAGCAGTACTTC. Its translation: CASSQGLGSYEQYF.

The CDR3 is CASLQGAGNTIYF. The CDR3 region has the DNA TGTGCCAGTTTACAGGGGGCTGGAAACACCATATATTTT. V usage is TRBV28 and J usage is TRBJ1-3; 8 nucleotides align to TRBD1. The V gene end was trimmed by 9 bases and the J gene end by 2 bases; junction bases not matched to a gene: 3. CDR3 size: 13 residues. Germline V gene data show CDR1 as MDHEN and CDR2 as SYDVKM.

The chain is built from TRBV29-1 and TRBJ2-1; D unresolved. The CDR3 is made up of 12 amino acids. Germline loops: CDR1 SQVTM, CDR2 ANQGSEA. V lost 7 bases to trimming and J lost 2 bases, with 9 bases between them. CDR3 in amino acids: CSGVKAYNEQFF. The DNA of the CDR3 is TGCAGCGGGGTTAAGGCCTACAATGAGCAGTTCTTC.

V is TRBV7-6 and J is TRBJ1-3; D is possibly TRBD1 (5 bases). Germline assignment: CDR1 SGHVS and CDR2 FNYEAQ. The V end lost 0 bases, the J end lost 4 bases, and 10 bases lay between the germline ends. This CDR3 contains 15 residues. CDR3 loop: CASSLAGADGNTIYF. Here the CDR3 DNA reads TGTGCCAGCAGCTTAGCTGGGGCGGACGGAAACACCATATATTTT.

The chain joins TRBV18 to TRBJ1-4; D perhaps matches TRBD1 (5 bases). Trimming removed 6 bases at V and 7 bases at J, with 12 bases between. CDR3 length: 13 amino acids. The germline CDR1 and CDR2 sequences are KGHSH and LQKENI. CDR3 nucleotide sequence: TGTGCCAGCTCCGCCAGGGATGGTGAAAAACTGTTTTTT. This gives the protein CASSARDGEKLFF.

The chain is built from TRBV27 and TRBJ2-1; 8 bases are shared with TRBD1. CDR3 length: 16 residues. Germline V CDR1 and CDR2: MNHEY, SMNVEV (reference sequence). The junction had 11 bases not matched to a gene; V was cut back by 5 bases and J by 5 bases. Here the CDR3 DNA reads TGTGCCAGCAGTCCAATGGACAGGGTAAGGAACAATGAGCAGTTCTTC. This translates into CASSPMDRVRNNEQFF.

The chain carries TRBV7-2 and TRBJ1-3; 9 positions agree with TRBD1. J gave up 1 base and V 5 bases, and 6 bases lay outside the gene matches. Germline CDR1 SGHTA, CDR2 FQGNSA. CDR3 length: 16 residues. Here the CDR3 DNA reads TGTGCCAGCAGCCTCCGGACAGGGGTTTCTGGAAACACCATATATTTT. It specifies CASSLRTGVSGNTIYF.

The chain joins TRBV28 to TRBJ1-1, with D tentatively TRBD1 (5 bases). The CDR3 runs to 16 residues. V lost 8 bases to trimming and J lost 0 bases, with 19 bases between them. Germline V lookup: CDR1 MDHEN, CDR2 SYDVKM. This CDR3 is CASGLTPGTVNTEAFF. The CDR3, as DNA: TGTGCCAGCGGATTAACCCCGGGGACGGTGAACACTGAAGCTTTCTTT. Full variable domain (outside the CDR3, taken from reference TRBV28 and TRBJ1-1): DVKVTQSSRYLVKRTGEKVFLECVQDMDHENMFWYRQDPGLGLRLIYFSYDVKMKEKGDIPEGYSVSREKKERFSLILESASTNQTSMYLCASGLTPGTVNTEAFFGQGTRLTVV.

The chain uses TRBV10-3 and TRBJ2-1; D gene uncertain. This CDR3 is 15 amino acids long. The V gene lost 4 bases and the J gene lost 9 bases, with 19 bases spanning the gap. Per germline, CDR1 ENHRY and CDR2 SYGVKD. The CDR3 here is CAISGFRSRTSEQFF. CDR3 in DNA: TGTGCCATCAGTGGTTTCAGAAGTCGTACAAGTGAGCAGTTCTTC.

The J gene is TRBJ2-3, the V gene TRBV6-4; TRBD2 aligns across 14 bases. Trimming cost V 6 bases and J 5 bases; bases outside gene matches: 4. The CDR3 length is 15 residues. Germline CDR1 and CDR2: MRHNA and SNTAGT. The CDR3 spells CASSGLAGGVDTQYF. The CDR3 nucleotides read TGTGCCAGCAGCGGACTAGCGGGAGGTGTAGATACGCAGTATTTT.

CDR3 in amino acids: CASSLIRENGYTF. CDR3 in DNA: TGTGCCAGCAGCTTGATTCGGGAAAATGGCTACACCTTC. The J gene is TRBJ1-2, the V gene TRBV5-8; D gene ambiguous. The germline gives CDR1 SGHTS, CDR2 YDEGEE. This CDR3 is built from 13 residues. Trimming stripped 1 base from V and 6 bases from J, with 10 bases between.

The rearrangement uses TRBV13 and TRBJ2-5; 7 nucleotides agree with TRBD2. The CDR3 is 13 amino acids. Germline V gene data show CDR1 as PRHDT and CDR2 as FYEKMQ (reference sequence). V gave up 5 bases and J gave up 4 bases; unmatched junction bases: 4. CDR3 in DNA: TGTGCCAGCAGCAAACCGGGAGGAGAGACCCAGTACTTC. This encodes CASSKPGGETQYF. Full variable domain (remainder filled in from reference TRBV13 and TRBJ2-5): AAGVIQSPRHLIKEKRETATLKCYPIPRHDTVYWYQQGPGQDPQFLISFYEKMQSDKGSIPDRFSAQQFSDYHSELNMSSLELGDSALYFCASSKPGGETQYFGPGTRLLVL.

The gene calls are TRBV3-1 (or the pseudogene TRBV3-2) and TRBJ2-7; TRBD2 matches 7 bases. The germline V gene encodes CDR1 LGHDT and CDR2 YNNKEL (reference sequence). The V and J ends lost 3 bases and 4 bases, in that order; junction bases with no gene match: 9. The CDR3 length is 15 residues. The CDR3 region is CASSHPSGGEYEQYF. The CDR3 DNA reads as TGTGCCAGCAGCCATCCATCGGGAGGTGAATACGAGCAGTACTTC.

The chain couples TRBV15 to TRBJ1-3; D remains ambiguous. Between the trimmed V and J ends, which lost 0 bases and 0 bases, there was a span of 12 bases. In germline, CDR1 is LNHNV, CDR2 YYDKDF (reference sequence). The CDR3 contains 17 residues. The CDR3 here is CATSREYTLPSGNTIYF. The CDR3 nucleotides are TGTGCCACCAGCAGAGAGTATACGTTACCCTCTGGAAACACCATATATTTT.

This chain links TRBV18 with TRBJ2-7, with no clear D. This CDR3 has 15 residues. Germline CDR1 and CDR2: KGHSH and LQKENI. V was trimmed by 2 bases and J by 0 bases, leaving 11 bases between them. DNA of the CDR3: TGTGCCAGCTCACCAGTTAACACCAACTCCTACGAGCAGTACTTC. The encoded protein is CASSPVNTNSYEQYF.

The chain employs TRBV18 and TRBJ1-3; TRBD1 matches 7 bases. V trimming: 3 bases; J trimming: 6 bases; junction bases outside the gene matches: 5. Germline V gene lookup returns CDR1 KGHSH and CDR2 LQKENI. The CDR3 totals 14 residues. CDR3: CASSPTGLENTIYF. The CDR3, as DNA: TGTGCCAGCTCACCGACAGGGTTGGAAAACACCATATATTTT.

The V and J genes are TRBV6-2 or TRBV6-3 and TRBJ1-1, with D tentatively TRBD1 (6 bases). This CDR3 is built from 11 residues. CDR1 and CDR2 (germline): MNHEY, SVGEGT. Trimming cost V 5 bases and J 7 bases, with 8 bases left between them. The DNA of the CDR3 is TGTGCCAGCAGTCCGGACAGTGAAGCTTTCTTT. It yields the protein CASSPDSEAFF.

This chain joins TRBV27 and TRBJ2-5; D not resolved. CDR3 size: 15 residues. Trimming removed 2 bases from V and 1 base from J, with 11 bases in between. The germline gives CDR1 MNHEY, CDR2 SMNVEV (reference sequence). CDR3 coding DNA: TGTGCCAGCAGTTTAAGCTGGGCCAGCCAAGAGACCCAGTACTTC. This translates into CASSLSWASQETQYF.

This sequence joins TRBV4-3 and TRBJ1-3; 9 positions agree with TRBD1. The CDR3 covers 16 residues. Germline V CDR1 and CDR2: LGHNA, YSLEER. V lost 3 bases, J lost 0 bases, and 3 bases stayed unmatched. The CDR3 reads CASSQGTGNSGNTIYF. The CDR3 DNA is TGCGCCAGCAGCCAGGGGACAGGGAACTCTGGAAACACCATATATTTT.